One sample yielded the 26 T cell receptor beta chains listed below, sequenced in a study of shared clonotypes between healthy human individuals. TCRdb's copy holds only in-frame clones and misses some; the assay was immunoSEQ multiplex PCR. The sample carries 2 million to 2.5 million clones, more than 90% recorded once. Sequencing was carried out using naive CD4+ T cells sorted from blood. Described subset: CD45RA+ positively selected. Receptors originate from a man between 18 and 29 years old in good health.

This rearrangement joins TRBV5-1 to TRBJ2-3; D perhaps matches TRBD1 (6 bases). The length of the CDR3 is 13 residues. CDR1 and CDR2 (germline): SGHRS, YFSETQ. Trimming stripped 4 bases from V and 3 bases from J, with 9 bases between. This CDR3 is CASSGQSTDTQYF. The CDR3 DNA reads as TGCGCCAGCAGCGGACAGTCTACAGATACGCAGTATTTT.

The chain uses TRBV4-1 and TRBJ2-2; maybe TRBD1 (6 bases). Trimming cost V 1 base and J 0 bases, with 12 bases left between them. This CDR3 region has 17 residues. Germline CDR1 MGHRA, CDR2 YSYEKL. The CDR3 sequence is CASSQGTVGTNTGELFF. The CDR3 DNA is TGCGCCAGCAGCCAAGGGACAGTGGGGACGAACACCGGGGAGCTGTTTTTT.

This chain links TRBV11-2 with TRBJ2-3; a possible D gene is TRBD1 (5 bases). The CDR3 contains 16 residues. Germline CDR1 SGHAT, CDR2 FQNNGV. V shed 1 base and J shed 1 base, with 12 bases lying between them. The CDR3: CASSLGRGLGTDTQYF. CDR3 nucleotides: TGTGCCAGCAGCTTAGGTAGGGGCCTAGGCACAGATACGCAGTATTTT.

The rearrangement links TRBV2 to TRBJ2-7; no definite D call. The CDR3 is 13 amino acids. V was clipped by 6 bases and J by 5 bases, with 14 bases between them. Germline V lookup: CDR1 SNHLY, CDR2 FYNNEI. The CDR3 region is CASRALDSDEQYF. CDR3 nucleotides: TGTGCCAGCAGGGCCCTTGATTCGGACGAGCAGTACTTC. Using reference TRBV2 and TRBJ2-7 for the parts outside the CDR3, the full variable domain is EPEVTQTPSHQVTQMGQEVILRCVPISNHLYFYWYRQILGQKVEFLVSFYNNEISEKSEIFDDQFSVERPDGSNFTLKIRSTKLEDSAMYFCASRALDSDEQYFGPGTRLTVT.

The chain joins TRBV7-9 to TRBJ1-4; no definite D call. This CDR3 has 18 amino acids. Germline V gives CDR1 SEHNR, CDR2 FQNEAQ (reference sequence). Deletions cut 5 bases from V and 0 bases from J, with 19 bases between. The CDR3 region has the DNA TGTGCCAGCAGCCAGAAGGAGAGTCAGAACACAACTAATGAAAAACTGTTTTTT. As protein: CASSQKESQNTTNEKLFF.

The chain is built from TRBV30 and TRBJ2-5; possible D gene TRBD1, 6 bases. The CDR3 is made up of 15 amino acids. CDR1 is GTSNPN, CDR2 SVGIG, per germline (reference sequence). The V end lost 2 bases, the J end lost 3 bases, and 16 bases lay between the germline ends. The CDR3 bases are TGTGCCTGGAGTTCCTCTGGACAGCTGAAAGAGACCCAGTACTTC. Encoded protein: CAWSSSGQLKETQYF. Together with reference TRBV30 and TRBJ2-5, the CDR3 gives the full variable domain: SQTIHQWPATLVQPVGSPLSLECTVEGTSNPNLYWYRQAAGRGLQLLFYSVGIGQISSEVPQNLSASRPQDRQFILSSKKLLLSDSGFYLCAWSSSGQLKETQYFGPGTRLLVL.

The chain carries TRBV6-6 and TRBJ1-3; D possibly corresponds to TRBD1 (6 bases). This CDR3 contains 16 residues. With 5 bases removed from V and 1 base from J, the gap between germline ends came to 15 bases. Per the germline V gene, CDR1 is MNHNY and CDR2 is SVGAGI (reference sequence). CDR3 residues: CASSRTNRESGNTIYF. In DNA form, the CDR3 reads TGTGCCAGCAGTCGAACGAACAGGGAGTCTGGAAACACCATATATTTT.

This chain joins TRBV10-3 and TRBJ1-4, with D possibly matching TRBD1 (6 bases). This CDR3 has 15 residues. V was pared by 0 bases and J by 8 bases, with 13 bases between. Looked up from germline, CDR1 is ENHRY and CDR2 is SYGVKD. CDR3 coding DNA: TGTGCCATCAGTGAGTCGATGGGGGCGCAGGAAAAACTGTTTTTT. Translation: CAISESMGAQEKLFF.

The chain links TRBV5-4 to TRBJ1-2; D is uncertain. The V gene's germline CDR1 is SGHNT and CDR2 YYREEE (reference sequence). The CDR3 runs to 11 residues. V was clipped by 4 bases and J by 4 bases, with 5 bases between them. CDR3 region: CASSIGYGYTF. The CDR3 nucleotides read TGTGCCAGCAGCATAGGCTATGGCTACACCTTC.

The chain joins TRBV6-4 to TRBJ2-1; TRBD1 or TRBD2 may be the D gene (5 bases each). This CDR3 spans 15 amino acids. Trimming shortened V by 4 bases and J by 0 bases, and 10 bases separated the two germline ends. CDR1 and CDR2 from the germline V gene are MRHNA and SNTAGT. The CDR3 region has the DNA TGTGCCAGCAGTGCCGGGACGAGCTCCTACAATGAGCAGTTCTTC. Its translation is CASSAGTSSYNEQFF.

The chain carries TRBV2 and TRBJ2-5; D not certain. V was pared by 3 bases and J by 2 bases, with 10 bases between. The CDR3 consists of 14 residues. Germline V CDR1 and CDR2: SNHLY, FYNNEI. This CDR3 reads CASSDRQNQETQYF. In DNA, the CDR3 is TGTGCCAGCAGTGATCGTCAGAATCAAGAGACCCAGTACTTC.

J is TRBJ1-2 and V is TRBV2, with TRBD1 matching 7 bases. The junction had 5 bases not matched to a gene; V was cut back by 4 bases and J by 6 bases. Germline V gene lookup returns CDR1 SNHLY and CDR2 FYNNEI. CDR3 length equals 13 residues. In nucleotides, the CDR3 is TGTGCCAGCAGTGTGAGGGGGCACAATGGCTACACCTTC. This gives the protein CASSVRGHNGYTF.

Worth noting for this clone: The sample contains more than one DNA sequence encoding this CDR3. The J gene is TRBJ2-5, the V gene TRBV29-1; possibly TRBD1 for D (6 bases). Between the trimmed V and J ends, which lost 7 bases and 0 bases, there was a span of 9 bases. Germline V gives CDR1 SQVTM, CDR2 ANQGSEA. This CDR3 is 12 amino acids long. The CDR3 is CSGGHYQETQYF. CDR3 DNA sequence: TGCAGCGGGGGACATTACCAAGAGACCCAGTACTTC.

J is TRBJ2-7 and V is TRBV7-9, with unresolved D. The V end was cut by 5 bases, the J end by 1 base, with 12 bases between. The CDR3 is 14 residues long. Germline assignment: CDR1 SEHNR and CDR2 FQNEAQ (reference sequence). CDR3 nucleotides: TGTGCCAGCAGCCCCCCGCAGCGATCCTACGAGCAGTACTTC. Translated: CASSPPQRSYEQYF.

CDR3 loop: CASSLVLDSWETQYF. DNA of the CDR3: TGTGCCAGCAGCTTGGTGTTGGACAGTTGGGAGACCCAGTACTTC. The chain uses TRBV5-5 and TRBJ2-5; D might be TRBD1 (6 bases). CDR1 is SGHKS and CDR2 is YYEKEE in the germline V gene (reference sequence). This CDR3 spans 15 amino acids. V lost 0 bases to trimming and J lost 5 bases, with 14 bases between them.

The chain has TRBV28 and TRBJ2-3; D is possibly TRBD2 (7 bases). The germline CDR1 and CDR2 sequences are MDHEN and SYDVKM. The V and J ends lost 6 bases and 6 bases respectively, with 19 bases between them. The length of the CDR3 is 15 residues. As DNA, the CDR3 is TGTGCCAGCAGAGTTAGTGGGGGGGCCGTGGATACGCAGTATTTT. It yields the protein CASRVSGGAVDTQYF. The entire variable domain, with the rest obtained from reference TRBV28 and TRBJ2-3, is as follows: DVKVTQSSRYLVKRTGEKVFLECVQDMDHENMFWYRQDPGLGLRLIYFSYDVKMKEKGDIPEGYSVSREKKERFSLILESASTNQTSMYLCASRVSGGAVDTQYFGPGTRLTVL.

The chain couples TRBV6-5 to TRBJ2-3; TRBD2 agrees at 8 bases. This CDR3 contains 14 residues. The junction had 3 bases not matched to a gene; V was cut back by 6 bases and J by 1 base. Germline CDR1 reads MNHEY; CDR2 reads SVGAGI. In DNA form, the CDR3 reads TGTGCCAGCAGCCTTAGCGGGGGCACAGATACGCAGTATTTT. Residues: CASSLSGGTDTQYF.

This CDR3 is CASSLVQSRFNEQFF. The DNA for the CDR3 is TGTGCCAGCAGCTTAGTTCAGTCCCGTTTCAATGAGCAGTTCTTC. J is TRBJ2-1 and V is TRBV11-2; D gene uncertain. The V gene lost 1 base and the J gene lost 6 bases, with 13 bases spanning the gap. Germline CDR1 SGHAT, CDR2 FQNNGV. The CDR3 has 15 residues.

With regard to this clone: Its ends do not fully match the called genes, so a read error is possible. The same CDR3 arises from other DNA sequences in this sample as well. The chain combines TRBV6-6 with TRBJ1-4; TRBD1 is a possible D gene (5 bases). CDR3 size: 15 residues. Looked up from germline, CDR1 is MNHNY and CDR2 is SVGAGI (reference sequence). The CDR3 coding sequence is TGTGCCAGCAGTTACCCCTCAGGGAAGGGTGAAAAACTGTTCTTT. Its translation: CASSYPSGKGEKLFF.

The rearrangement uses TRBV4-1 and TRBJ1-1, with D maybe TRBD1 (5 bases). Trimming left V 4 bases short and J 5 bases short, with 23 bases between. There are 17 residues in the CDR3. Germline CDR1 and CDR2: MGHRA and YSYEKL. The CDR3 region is CASSPSWGVNPGTEAFF. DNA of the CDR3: TGCGCCAGCAGCCCCTCGTGGGGGGTTAATCCGGGGACTGAAGCTTTCTTT.

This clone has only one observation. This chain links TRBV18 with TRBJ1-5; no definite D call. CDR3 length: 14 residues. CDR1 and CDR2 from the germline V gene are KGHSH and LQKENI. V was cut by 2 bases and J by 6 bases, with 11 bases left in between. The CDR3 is CASSPLEGGQPQHF. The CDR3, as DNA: TGTGCCAGCTCACCATTGGAGGGAGGTCAGCCCCAGCATTTT. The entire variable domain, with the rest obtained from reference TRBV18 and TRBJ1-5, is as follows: NAGVMQNPRHLVRRRGQEARLRCSPMKGHSHVYWYRQLPEEGLKFMVYLQKENIIDESGMPKERFSAEFPKEGPSILRIQQVVRGDSAAYFCASSPLEGGQPQHFGDGTRLSIL.

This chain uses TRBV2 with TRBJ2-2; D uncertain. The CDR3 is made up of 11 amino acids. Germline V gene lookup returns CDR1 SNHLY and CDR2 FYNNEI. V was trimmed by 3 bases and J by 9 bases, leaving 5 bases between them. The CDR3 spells CASSDWRELFF. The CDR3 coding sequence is TGTGCCAGCAGTGACTGGAGGGAGCTGTTTTTT.

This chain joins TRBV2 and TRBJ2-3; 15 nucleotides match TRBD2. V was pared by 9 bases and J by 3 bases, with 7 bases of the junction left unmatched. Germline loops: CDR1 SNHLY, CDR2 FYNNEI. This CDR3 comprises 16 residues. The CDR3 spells CASNGGLAGGTDTQYF. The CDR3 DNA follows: TGTGCCAGTAACGGGGGACTAGCGGGAGGTACAGATACGCAGTATTTT.

In DNA, the CDR3 is TGTGCCAGCGTGGCAGGCCAACCCCCCTCTGGGGCCAACGTCCTGACTTTC. Residues: CASVAGQPPSGANVLTF. The chain couples TRBV7-9 to TRBJ2-6; no clear D. Germline values: CDR1 SEHNR, CDR2 FQNEAQ (reference sequence). Trimming removed 8 bases at V and 0 bases at J, with 17 bases between. The length of the CDR3 is 17 residues.

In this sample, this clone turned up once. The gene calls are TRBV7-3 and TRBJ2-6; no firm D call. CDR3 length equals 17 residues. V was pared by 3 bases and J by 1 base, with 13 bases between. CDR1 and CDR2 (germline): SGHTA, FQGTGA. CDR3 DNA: TGTGCCAGCAGCTTTCTGCACCTCATGTCTGGGGCCAACGTCCTGACTTTC. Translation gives CASSFLHLMSGANVLTF.

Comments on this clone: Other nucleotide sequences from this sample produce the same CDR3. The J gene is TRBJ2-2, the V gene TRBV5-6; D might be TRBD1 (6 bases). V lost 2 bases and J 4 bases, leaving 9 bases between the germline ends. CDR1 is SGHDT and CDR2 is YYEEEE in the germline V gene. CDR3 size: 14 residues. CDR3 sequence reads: CASSFRGGTGELFF. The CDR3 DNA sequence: TGTGCCAGCAGCTTCAGGGGCGGCACCGGGGAGCTGTTTTTT.